The rows below give T cell receptor beta chains drawn from one sample of a study of T cells in Graves' hyperthyroidism and ophthalmopathy. Each CDR3 protein is one row after TCRdb ran MiXCR on the multiplex PCR reads. The sample holds roughly 300,000 distinct CDR3 sequences, approximately 22% seen once. Sequencing input: blood. The origin of the receptors is a woman aged 50 to 60 with Graves' hyperthyroidism. Each CDR3 is given without its conserved first and last residue.

TRBJ2-1,TRBV6-1,14,ASSSGGTSGRYEQF
TRBJ1-1,TRBV6-1,11,ASSGDPGSEAF
TRBJ1-1,TRBV5-1,14,ASSLIHRGPHTEAF
TRBJ2-7,TRBV20-1,14,SALTPGLAGVNEQY
TRBJ2-1,TRBV14,15,ASSLRISTSGRNEQF
TRBJ2-3,TRBV7-9,15,ASSLATGGGSTDTQY
TRBJ1-2,TRBV29-1,11,SVFLDINYGYT
TRBJ2-6,TRBV28,16,ASSSQRWGSSGANVLT
TRBJ1-1,TRBV20-1,10,SAFQGNTEAF
TRBJ1-6,TRBV28,14,ASSTPDRGDNSPLH
TRBJ1-2,TRBV10-3,13,AISPGTGGVDGYT
TRBJ2-7,TRBV12-3/TRBV12-4,13,ASSSRDRGLDEQY
TRBJ2-2,TRBV7-9,12,ASSLASDTGELF
TRBJ2-6,TRBV5-1,14,ASSLAGTRGANVLT
TRBJ2-7,TRBV6-1,13,ASSEPGLADYEQY
TRBJ1-6,TRBV2,15,ASRWGSKILKPSPLH